These 32 T cell receptor beta chains share one sample of origin, sequenced in a study of blood T cell repertoires in COVID-19. Some clones are missing from TCRdb's copy, which holds only in-frame ones; the method was immunoSEQ multiplex PCR. The profile covers 250,000 to 400,000 clones, with roughly 89% appearing a single time and 5.2% taken by the ten largest. Sequencing was performed on PBMCs or T cells enriched from blood (not recorded which). These receptors were obtained from a man aged 55 to 70 who had recovered from COVID-19.

Points on this clone: At one end, the junction sequence differs from germline, possibly due to a read error. This chain joins TRBV18 and TRBJ2-1, with TRBD2 identical over 8 bases. Germline CDR1 is KGHSH and CDR2 is LQKENI. This CDR3 is 15 amino acids long. CDR3 in amino acids: CAGSLLAAPYNEQFF. The CDR3 coding sequence is TGTGCCGGCTCACTACTAGCGGCCCCCTACAATGAGCAGTTCTTC.

The gene calls are TRBV19 and TRBJ2-2; 7 nucleotides align to TRBD1. V shed 8 bases, J shed 5 bases, and the junction held 11 bases outside the gene matches. The CDR3 is 15 amino acids. In germline, CDR1 is LNHDA, CDR2 SQIVND (reference sequence). For the CDR3, the DNA is TGTGCCAGTCGGCTCGGGACAGTCAGGACCGGGGAGCTGTTTTTT. Residues: CASRLGTVRTGELFF. The full variable domain, completed using reference TRBV19 and TRBJ2-2, is DGGITQSPKYLFRKEGQNVTLSCEQNLNHDAMYWYRQDPGQGLRLIYYSQIVNDFQKGDIAEGYSVSREKKESFPLTVTSAQKNPTAFYLCASRLGTVRTGELFFGEGSRLTVL.

The chain has TRBV30 and TRBJ2-2; D might be TRBD2 (6 bases). V lost 8 bases and J lost 0, with 13 bases in between. The CDR3 spans 14 residues. Germline V gene lookup returns CDR1 GTSNPN and CDR2 SVGIG (reference sequence). The CDR3 here is CAGASGANTGELFF. The DNA for the CDR3 is TGTGCCGGGGCATCGGGAGCGAACACCGGGGAGCTGTTTTTT. Full variable domain (missing parts from reference TRBV30 and TRBJ2-2): SQTIHQWPATLVQPVGSPLSLECTVEGTSNPNLYWYRQAAGRGLQLLFYSVGIGQISSEVPQNLSASRPQDRQFILSSKKLLLSDSGFYLCAGASGANTGELFFGEGSRLTVL.

V gene TRBV6-5 combines with J gene TRBJ1-3; TRBD1 might be the D (5 bases). Looked up from germline, CDR1 is MNHEY and CDR2 is SVGAGI. The V gene lost 7 bases and the J gene lost 0 bases, with 10 bases spanning the gap. This CDR3 is built from 14 residues. The CDR3 spells CASKDGGSGNTIYF. The CDR3 DNA reads TGTGCCAGCAAGGACGGGGGCTCTGGAAACACCATATATTTT.

This sequence joins TRBV3-1 (or the pseudogene TRBV3-2) and TRBJ2-5; 9 nucleotides align to TRBD1. Germline V gives CDR1 LGHDT, CDR2 YNNKEL (reference sequence). Trimming cost V 4 bases and J 2 bases; bases outside gene matches: 11. CDR3 length: 17 residues. Here the CDR3 reads CASSLRNGTGKQETQYF. The CDR3 DNA is TGTGCCAGCAGCCTAAGAAACGGGACAGGGAAACAAGAGACCCAGTACTTC.

This clone has only one observation. V usage is TRBV6-5 and J usage is TRBJ2-1, with TRBD1 matching 8 bases. Unmatched junction bases numbered 10, after V lost 4 bases and J lost 8 bases. Looked up from germline, CDR1 is MNHEY and CDR2 is SVGAGI. CDR3 length equals 15 residues. CDR3 loop: CASSSTGVLGYEQFF. The DNA for the CDR3 is TGTGCCAGCAGTTCGACAGGGGTGCTTGGATATGAGCAGTTCTTC.

V is TRBV28 and J is TRBJ2-1, with 7 positions matching TRBD2. Losses at the gene ends were 2 bases for V and 4 bases for J; bases not matched to a gene: 8. The CDR3 consists of 16 residues. Germline V lookup: CDR1 MDHEN, CDR2 SYDVKM. In nucleotides, the CDR3 is TGTGCCAGCAGTTTAGCGGGCCCTAGCGGATACAATGAGCAGTTCTTC. It specifies CASSLAGPSGYNEQFF.

The chain recombines TRBV11-2 with TRBJ2-7; D perhaps matches TRBD2 (6 bases). CDR1 is SGHAT and CDR2 is FQNNGV in the germline V gene. Between the trimmed V and J ends, which lost 5 bases and 3 bases, there was a span of 11 bases. CDR3 size: 13 residues. This CDR3 reads CASSAGPFYEQYF. In DNA form, the CDR3 reads TGTGCCAGCAGCGCGGGACCTTTCTACGAGCAGTACTTC.

The CDR3 loop is CASSQELLEIYSYNEQFF. The DNA for the CDR3 is TGCGCCAGCAGCCAAGAACTACTGGAGATTTACTCCTACAATGAGCAGTTCTTC. V and J are TRBV4-1 and TRBJ2-1; D not resolved. CDR3 length: 18 residues. Germline V gives CDR1 MGHRA, CDR2 YSYEKL. V gave up 0 bases and J gave up 0 bases, with 15 bases separating them.

The CDR3 bases are TGTGCCAGCAGTAAGACACAGAGCCAAGAGACCCAGTACTTC. Its protein product is CASSKTQSQETQYF. The chain is built from TRBV6-5 and TRBJ2-5; D unresolved. V lost 5 bases and J 1 base, leaving 11 bases between the germline ends. The germline CDR1 and CDR2 sequences are MNHEY and SVGAGI. The CDR3 is 14 amino acids.

Concerning this clone itself: Mismatch with germline at one junction end may stem from a read error. The rearrangement links TRBV11-2 to TRBJ1-3; a possible D gene is TRBD1 (6 bases). The germline CDR1 and CDR2 sequences are SGHAT and FQNNGV. The CDR3 runs to 16 residues. DNA for the CDR3: TGTGCCAGCAGCGTAGAACAGGGTTACTCTGGAAACACCATATATTTT. It yields the protein CASSVEQGYSGNTIYF.

The rearrangement joins TRBV19 to TRBJ1-5; D gene uncertain. The CDR3 contains 15 residues. Germline CDR1 LNHDA, CDR2 SQIVND (reference sequence). V shed 1 base and J shed 0 bases, with 7 bases lying between them. For the CDR3, the DNA is TGTGCCAGTAGTATAGTACGGGGTAGCAATCAGCCCCAGCATTTT. This sequence encodes CASSIVRGSNQPQHF.

The rearrangement links TRBV5-4 to TRBJ2-1; D call uncertain. The CDR3 sequence is 12 residues long. Germline values: CDR1 SGHNT, CDR2 YYREEE (reference sequence). V gave up 1 base and J gave up 16 bases, with 15 bases separating them. The CDR3 is CASSLFASENFF. The DNA of the CDR3 is TGTGCCAGCAGCTTGTTCGCCAGCGAAAACTTCTTC.

This clone was detected once. The chain employs TRBV5-1 and TRBJ2-5, with D maybe TRBD2 (7 bases). CDR1 is SGHRS, CDR2 YFSETQ, per germline. Trimming shortened V by 4 bases and J by 0 bases, and 25 bases separated the two germline ends. This CDR3 comprises 19 residues. This CDR3 reads CASSPGRDIVQPHQETQYF. Here the CDR3 DNA reads TGCGCCAGCAGCCCAGGGAGGGACATTGTGCAACCCCACCAAGAGACCCAGTACTTC. Full variable domain (outside the CDR3, taken from reference TRBV5-1 and TRBJ2-5): KAGVTQTPRYLIKTRGQQVTLSCSPISGHRSVSWYQQTPGQGLQFLFEYFSETQRNKGNFPGRFSGRQFSNSRSEMNVSTLELGDSALYLCASSPGRDIVQPHQETQYFGPGTRLLVL.

Regarding this clone: One junction end disagrees with the germline gene, perhaps due to a read error. The V and J genes are TRBV7-7 and TRBJ2-5, with a possible D match to TRBD1 (5 bases). Germline V gene lookup returns CDR1 SSHAT and CDR2 FNYEAQ (reference sequence). CDR3 length: 14 residues. The CDR3 coding sequence is TGTGCTAGCAGCTCCGGGCAGGGTCAAGAGACCCAGTACTTC. Translation gives CASSSGQGQETQYF. Complete variable domain (other parts from reference TRBV7-7 and TRBJ2-5): GAGVSQSPRYKVTKRGQDVTLRCDPISSHATLYWYQQALGQGPEFLTYFNYEAQPDKSGLPSDRFSAERPEGSISTLTIQRTEQRDSAMYRCASSSGQGQETQYFGPGTRLLVL.

The rearrangement uses TRBV30 and TRBJ1-3; D gene uncertain. From germline, CDR1 is GTSNPN and CDR2 SVGIG (reference sequence). Trimming shortened V by 4 bases and J by 3 bases, and 22 bases separated the two germline ends. This CDR3 has 17 amino acids. The DNA of the CDR3 is TGTGCCTGGACCATCTCTTCGGCGGGGATAGGTGGAAACACCATATATTTT. This gives the protein CAWTISSAGIGGNTIYF.

This chain uses TRBV28 with TRBJ1-1; D is perhaps TRBD1 (6 bases). The CDR3 is 12 amino acids. V lost 6 bases and J 1 base, leaving 6 bases between the germline ends. The germline V gene encodes CDR1 MDHEN and CDR2 SYDVKM. CDR3 loop: CASRTGNTEAFF. The CDR3 nucleotides read TGTGCCAGCAGGACAGGGAACACTGAAGCTTTCTTT.

CDR3 in amino acids: CASSQEFSAPGYF. CDR3 DNA: TGTGCCAGCAGCCAAGAATTTAGCGCCCCGGGGTACTTC. The chain carries TRBV3-1 (or the pseudogene TRBV3-2) and TRBJ2-5; possibly TRBD2 for D (5 bases). The V end was cut by 0 bases, the J end by 13 bases, with 15 bases between. The germline CDR1 and CDR2 sequences are LGHDT and YNNKEL (reference sequence). This CDR3 has 13 amino acids.

This chain uses TRBV24-1 with TRBJ1-5; 10 bases agree with TRBD1. V was pared by 3 bases and J by 4 bases, with 5 bases of the junction left unmatched. Germline loops: CDR1 KGHDR, CDR2 SFDVKD. The CDR3 sequence is 16 residues long. The CDR3 reads CATSDHGQGGNQPQHF. In DNA form, the CDR3 reads TGTGCCACCAGTGATCATGGACAGGGGGGAAATCAGCCCCAGCATTTT.

This chain connects TRBV27 to TRBJ2-6, with D possibly being TRBD1 (5 bases). CDR3 length: 15 residues. Germline V gene lookup returns CDR1 MNHEY and CDR2 SMNVEV (reference sequence). Trimming shortened V by 3 bases and J by 4 bases, and 10 bases separated the two germline ends. The CDR3 DNA reads TGTGCCAGCAGTTTCGAAGGGGCCGGGGCCAACGTCCTGACTTTC. Translated: CASSFEGAGANVLTF.

This chain connects TRBV6-5 to TRBJ1-6; D not resolved. V was clipped by 2 bases and J by 10 bases, with 9 bases between them. CDR3 length: 13 residues. Germline V gives CDR1 MNHEY, CDR2 SVGAGI. CDR3: CASSYTGGSPLHF. CDR3 nucleotide sequence: TGTGCCAGCAGTTACACGGGAGGGTCACCCCTCCACTTT.

The rearrangement links TRBV7-2 to TRBJ2-7; 7 bases match TRBD2. The germline CDR1 and CDR2 sequences are SGHTA and FQGNSA. V lost 1 base to trimming and J lost 4 bases; unmatched junction nucleotides: 4. There are 14 residues in the CDR3. The CDR3 spells CASSLVFGGYEQYF. CDR3 DNA: TGTGCCAGCAGCTTAGTATTCGGGGGGTACGAGCAGTACTTC.

The chain couples TRBV6-2 or TRBV6-3 to TRBJ2-2; 13 bases fit TRBD2. Looked up from germline, CDR1 is MNHEY and CDR2 is SVGEGT. The CDR3 loop spans 21 amino acids. Trimming removed 1 base from V and 1 base from J; junction bases left unmatched: 12. The CDR3 is CASSYYVRTSGRARNTGELFF. The CDR3 DNA is TGTGCCAGCAGTTACTACGTACGGACTAGCGGGAGAGCCCGGAACACCGGGGAGCTGTTTTTT.

CDR3: CASSLVAGTGELFF. In nucleotides, the CDR3 is TGTGCCAGCAGCTTGGTTGCAGGCACCGGGGAGCTGTTTTTT. The V and J genes are TRBV5-5 and TRBJ2-2, with D hard to call. Germline CDR1 and CDR2: SGHKS and YYEKEE (reference sequence). The CDR3 is 14 amino acids. V was clipped by 0 bases and J by 4 bases, with 7 bases between them.

This clone showed up just once. This sequence joins TRBV19 and TRBJ2-3, with 7 bases that match TRBD2. V lost 5 bases, J lost 5 bases, and 13 bases stayed unmatched. Germline-derived CDR1 and CDR2 are LNHDA and SQIVND (reference sequence). The CDR3 spans 16 residues. The CDR3 spells CASSGGGAGNGDTQYF. The CDR3 bases are TGTGCCAGTAGTGGGGGGGGAGCGGGAAATGGAGATACGCAGTATTTT.

V usage is TRBV5-5 and J usage is TRBJ1-1; a possible D gene is TRBD1 (6 bases). Germline-derived CDR1 and CDR2 are SGHKS and YYEKEE (reference sequence). The CDR3 loop spans 15 amino acids. The V end was cut by 2 bases, the J end by 1 base, with 12 bases between. The CDR3: CASSLGGVPNTEAFF. For the CDR3, the DNA is TGTGCCAGCAGCTTAGGGGGGGTCCCGAACACTGAAGCTTTCTTT. The whole variable domain, filled in from reference TRBV5-5 and TRBJ1-1, reads DAGVTQSPTHLIKTRGQQVTLRCSPISGHKSVSWYQQVLGQGPQFIFQYYEKEERGRGNFPDRFSARQFPNYSSELNVNALLLGDSALYLCASSLGGVPNTEAFFGQGTRLTVV.

The chain employs TRBV20-1 and TRBJ2-4, with D perhaps matching TRBD2 (6 bases). CDR1 is DFQATT and CDR2 is SNEGSKA in the germline V gene (reference sequence). Trimming removed 3 bases from V and 7 bases from J, with 16 bases in between. The CDR3 spans 14 residues. In nucleotides, the CDR3 is TGCAGTGCTAGTCGGGACTCCAAAGGGAACATTCAGTACTTC. This gives the protein CSASRDSKGNIQYF.

V and J are TRBV28 and TRBJ1-4; the match to TRBD1 covers 9 bases. Germline lookup yields CDR1 MDHEN and CDR2 SYDVKM. CDR3 length: 16 residues. With 5 bases clipped from V and 5 bases from J, the junction kept 9 bases outside the gene matches. The CDR3 nucleotides are TGTGCCAGCAGTGACCACAAACAGGGGGCGAATGAAAAACTGTTTTTT. It is translated as CASSDHKQGANEKLFF.

This chain connects TRBV28 to TRBJ1-5; no firm D call. Germline CDR1 is MDHEN and CDR2 is SYDVKM. V dropped 8 bases and J dropped 6 bases, with 11 bases sitting between them. The CDR3 loop spans 12 amino acids. The CDR3 protein is CASRSEPQPQHF. The CDR3 DNA reads TGTGCCAGCCGCTCTGAGCCTCAGCCCCAGCATTTT.

On this clone: Other DNA sequences in the sample encode the same CDR3. The chain carries TRBV6-5 and TRBJ1-3, with a possible D match to TRBD1 (6 bases). Germline CDR1 is MNHEY and CDR2 is SVGAGI. V was trimmed by 0 bases and J by 3 bases, leaving 6 bases between them. This CDR3 comprises 14 residues. DNA of the CDR3: TGTGCCAGCAGTTACTCAGGGGGTGGAAACACCATATATTTT. Translated, it gives CASSYSGGGNTIYF.

The genes are TRBV24-1 and TRBJ2-3; D perhaps matches TRBD1 (6 bases). V lost 4 bases and J 1 base, leaving 11 bases between the germline ends. The CDR3 extends over 15 amino acids. Germline assignment: CDR1 KGHDR and CDR2 SFDVKD. The CDR3 region is CATSDDRSRTDTQYF. In nucleotides, the CDR3 is TGTGCCACCAGTGACGACAGGTCTCGCACAGATACGCAGTATTTT.

The chain joins TRBV9 to TRBJ1-1, with D tentatively TRBD1 (6 bases). V gave up 2 bases and J gave up 5 bases, with 13 bases separating them. This CDR3 has 14 amino acids. The germline V gene has CDR1 SGDLS and CDR2 YYNGEE. The CDR3, as DNA: TGTGCCAGCAGCGTGGAGAAAGGGGGTACTGAAGCTTTCTTT. This translates into CASSVEKGGTEAFF. Together with reference TRBV9 and TRBJ1-1, the CDR3 gives the full variable domain: DSGVTQTPKHLITATGQRVTLRCSPRSGDLSVYWYQQSLDQGLQFLIQYYNGEERAKGNILERFSAQQFPDLHSELNLSSLELGDSALYFCASSVEKGGTEAFFGQGTRLTVV.